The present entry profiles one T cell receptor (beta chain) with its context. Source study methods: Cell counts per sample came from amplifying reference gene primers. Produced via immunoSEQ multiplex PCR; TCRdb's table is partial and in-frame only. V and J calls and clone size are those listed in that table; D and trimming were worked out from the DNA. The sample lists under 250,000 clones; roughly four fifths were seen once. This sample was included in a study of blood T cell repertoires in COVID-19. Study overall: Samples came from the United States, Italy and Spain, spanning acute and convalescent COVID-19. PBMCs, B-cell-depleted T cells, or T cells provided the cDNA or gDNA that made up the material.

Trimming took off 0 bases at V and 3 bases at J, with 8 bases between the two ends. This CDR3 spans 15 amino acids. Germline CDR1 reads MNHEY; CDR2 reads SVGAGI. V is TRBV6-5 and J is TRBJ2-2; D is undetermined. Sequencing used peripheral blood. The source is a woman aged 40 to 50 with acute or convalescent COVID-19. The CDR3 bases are TGTGCCAGCAGTTACTCGAAGTGGCACACCGGGGAGCTGTTTTTT. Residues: CASSYSKWHTGELFF.